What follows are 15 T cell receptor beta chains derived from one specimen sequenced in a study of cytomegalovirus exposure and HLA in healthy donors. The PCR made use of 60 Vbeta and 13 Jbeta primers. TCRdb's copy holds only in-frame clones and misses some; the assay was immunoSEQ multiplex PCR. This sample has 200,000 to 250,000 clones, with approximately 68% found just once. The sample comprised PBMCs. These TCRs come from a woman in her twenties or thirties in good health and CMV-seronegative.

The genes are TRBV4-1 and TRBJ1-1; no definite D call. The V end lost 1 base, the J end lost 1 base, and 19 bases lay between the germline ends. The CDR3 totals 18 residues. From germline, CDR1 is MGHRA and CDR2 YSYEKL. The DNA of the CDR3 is TGCGCCAGCAGCCAAGGTCAGAAGGCGGGGATATGGAACACTGAAGCTTTCTTT. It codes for CASSQGQKAGIWNTEAFF.

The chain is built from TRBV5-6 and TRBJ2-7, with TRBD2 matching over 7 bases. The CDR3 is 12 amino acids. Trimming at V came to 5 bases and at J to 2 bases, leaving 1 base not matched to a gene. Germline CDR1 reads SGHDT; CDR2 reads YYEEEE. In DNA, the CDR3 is TGTGCCAGCAGGGGGAGGGCCTACGAGCAGTACTTC. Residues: CASRGRAYEQYF.

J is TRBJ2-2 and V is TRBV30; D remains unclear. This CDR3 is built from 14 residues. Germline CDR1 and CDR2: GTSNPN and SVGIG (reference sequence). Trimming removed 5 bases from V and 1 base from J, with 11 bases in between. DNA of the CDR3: TGTGCCTGGTCCGAGGCTCTGAACACCGGGGAGCTGTTTTTT. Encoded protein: CAWSEALNTGELFF.

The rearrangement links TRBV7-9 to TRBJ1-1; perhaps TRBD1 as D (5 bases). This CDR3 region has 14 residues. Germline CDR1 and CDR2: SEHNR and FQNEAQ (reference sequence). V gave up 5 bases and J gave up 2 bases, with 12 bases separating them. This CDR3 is CASSLTGDNTEAFF. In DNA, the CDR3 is TGTGCCAGCAGCCTAACAGGTGACAACACTGAAGCTTTCTTT.

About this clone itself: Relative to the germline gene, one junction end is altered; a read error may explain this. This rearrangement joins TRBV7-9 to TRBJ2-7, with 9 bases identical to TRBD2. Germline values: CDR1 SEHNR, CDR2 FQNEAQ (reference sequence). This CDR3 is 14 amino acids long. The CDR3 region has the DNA TGTTCCAGCAGCCCTAGCGGGGCCACCTACGAGCAGTACTTC. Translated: CSSSPSGATYEQYF.

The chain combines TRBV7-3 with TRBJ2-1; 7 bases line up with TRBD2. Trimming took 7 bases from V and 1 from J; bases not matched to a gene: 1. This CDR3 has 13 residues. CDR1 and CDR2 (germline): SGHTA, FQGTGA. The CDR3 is CASTSGSYNEQFF. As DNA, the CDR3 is TGTGCCAGCACTAGCGGATCCTACAATGAGCAGTTCTTC.

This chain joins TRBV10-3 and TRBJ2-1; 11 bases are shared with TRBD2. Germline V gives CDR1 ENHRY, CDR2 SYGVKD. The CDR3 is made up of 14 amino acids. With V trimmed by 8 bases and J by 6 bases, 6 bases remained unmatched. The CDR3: CAIGGLAGFNEQFF. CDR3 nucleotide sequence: TGTGCCATCGGTGGACTAGCGGGTTTCAATGAGCAGTTCTTC.

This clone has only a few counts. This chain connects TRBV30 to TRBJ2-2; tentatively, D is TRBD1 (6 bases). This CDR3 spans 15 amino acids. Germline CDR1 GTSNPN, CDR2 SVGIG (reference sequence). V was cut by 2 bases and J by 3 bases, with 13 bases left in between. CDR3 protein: CAWSPRGRDTGELFF. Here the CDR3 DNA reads TGTGCCTGGAGTCCAAGGGGGAGAGACACCGGGGAGCTGTTTTTT.

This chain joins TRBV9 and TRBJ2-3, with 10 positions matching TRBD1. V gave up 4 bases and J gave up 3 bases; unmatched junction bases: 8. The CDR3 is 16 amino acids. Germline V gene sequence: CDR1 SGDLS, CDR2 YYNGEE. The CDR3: CASSKQGQGDTDTQYF. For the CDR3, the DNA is TGTGCCAGCAGCAAACAAGGACAGGGGGATACAGATACGCAGTATTTT. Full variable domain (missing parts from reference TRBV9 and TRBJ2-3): DSGVTQTPKHLITATGQRVTLRCSPRSGDLSVYWYQQSLDQGLQFLIQYYNGEERAKGNILERFSAQQFPDLHSELNLSSLELGDSALYFCASSKQGQGDTDTQYFGPGTRLTVL.

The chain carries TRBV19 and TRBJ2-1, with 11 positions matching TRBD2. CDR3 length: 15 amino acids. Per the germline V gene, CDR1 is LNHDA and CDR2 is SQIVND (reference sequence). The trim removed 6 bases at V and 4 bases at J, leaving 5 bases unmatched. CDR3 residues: CASSLAGGRYNEQFF. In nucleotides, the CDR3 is TGTGCCAGTAGCCTAGCGGGGGGCCGTTACAATGAGCAGTTCTTC.

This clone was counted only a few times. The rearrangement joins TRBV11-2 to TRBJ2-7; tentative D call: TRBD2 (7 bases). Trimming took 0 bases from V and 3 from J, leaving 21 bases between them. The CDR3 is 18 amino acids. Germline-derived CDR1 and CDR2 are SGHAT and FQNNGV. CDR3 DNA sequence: TGTGCCAGCAGCTTAGACGGGGGCGGCGGGAGTACCCTCTACGAGCAGTACTTC. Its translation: CASSLDGGGGSTLYEQYF.

The CDR3 region has the DNA TGCGCCAGCAGCTCACAGGGGTTGCTGGGAGGAAACACCATATATTTT. This gives the protein CASSSQGLLGGNTIYF. The chain has TRBV5-1 and TRBJ1-3; 7 bases match TRBD1. The germline CDR1 and CDR2 sequences are SGHRS and YFSETQ. V gave up 3 bases and J gave up 4 bases; unmatched junction bases: 10. This CDR3 has 16 amino acids.

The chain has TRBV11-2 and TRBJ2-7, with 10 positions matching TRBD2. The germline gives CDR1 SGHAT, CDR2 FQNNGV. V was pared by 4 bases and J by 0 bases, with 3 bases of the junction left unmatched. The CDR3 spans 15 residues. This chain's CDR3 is CASSSGLAYSYEQYF. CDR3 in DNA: TGTGCCAGCAGCTCGGGACTAGCGTACTCCTACGAGCAGTACTTC. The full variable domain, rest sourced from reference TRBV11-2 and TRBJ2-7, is EAGVAQSPRYKIIEKRQSVAFWCNPISGHATLYWYQQILGQGPKLLIQFQNNGVVDDSQLPKDRFSAERLKGVDSTLKIQPAKLEDSAVYLCASSSGLAYSYEQYFGPGTRLTVT.

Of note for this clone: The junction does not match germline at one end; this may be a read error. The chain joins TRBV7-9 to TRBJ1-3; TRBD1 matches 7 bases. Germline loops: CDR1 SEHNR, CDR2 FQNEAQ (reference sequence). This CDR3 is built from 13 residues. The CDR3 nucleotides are TGTTCCAGCAGCTCGACCGCTCGGGACAGCGATTATTTT. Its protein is CSSSSTARDSDYF. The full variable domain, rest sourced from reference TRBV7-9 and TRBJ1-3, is DTGVSQNPRHKITKRGQNVTFRCDPISEHNRLYWYRQTLGQGPEFLTYFQNEAQLEKSRLLSDRFSAERPKGSFSTLEIQRTEQGDSAMYLCSSSSTARDSDYFGEGSWLTVV.

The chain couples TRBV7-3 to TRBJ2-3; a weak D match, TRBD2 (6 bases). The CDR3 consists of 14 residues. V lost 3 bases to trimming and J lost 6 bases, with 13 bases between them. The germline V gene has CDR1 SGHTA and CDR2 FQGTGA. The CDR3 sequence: CASSFSGPPDTQYF. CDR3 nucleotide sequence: TGTGCCAGCAGCTTTAGCGGCCCCCCGGATACGCAGTATTTT.